The entry below gives a single TCR beta chain sequence along with its context. The CDR3 covers 13 residues. From germline, CDR1 is MNHEY and CDR2 SVGAGI. Trimming stripped 7 bases from V and 5 bases from J, with 14 bases between. Authors' data handling: Quantification of nucleated cells was approximated via reference gene primer amplification. This table comes from immunoSEQ multiplex PCR, and its TCRdb copy is limited to in-frame clones, with some not included. Clone size and the V and J calls come from that table; the DNA yielded D and trimming. The sample shows roughly 280,000 clones, roughly nine tenths of them seen only once. The sample comes from a study of blood T cell repertoires in COVID-19. Study-level information: T cells, B-cell-depleted T cells, or PBMCs provided the cDNA or gDNA that served as material.

This sequence joins TRBV6-5 and TRBJ1-1, with D possibly matching TRBD1 (6 bases). The sequenced material came from PBMCs or T cells enriched from blood (not recorded which). This receptor was taken from a woman in her fifties or sixties who had recovered from COVID-19. CDR3 sequence reads: CASTQGGFTEAFF. The DNA of the CDR3 is TGTGCCAGCACTCAAGGGGGATTTACTGAAGCTTTCTTT.